In its sample, the clone carrying this T cell receptor beta chain was seen a few times. Its antigen remains unidentified. The data originate from a study of CD8 T cells in ankylosing spondylitis. TCRdb independently ran MiXCR on the 5' RACE reads; one entry per CDR3 protein. This sample carries 650,000 to 800,000 distinct CDR3 sequences, 19% of them seen once, and the ten largest clones take around a fifth. CDR1 is KGHDR, CDR2 SFDVKD, per germline. This CDR3 contains 16 residues. Trimming removed 1 base at V and 4 bases at J, with 13 bases between. Study observations and caveats: What appeared characteristic of ankylosing spondylitis blood was a TCR beta motif of eight or nine highly homologous variants. There were earlier reports of some motif variants in reactive arthritis synovial fluid and blood. In peripheral blood, disease-linked CD8+ clones occurred at relatively low frequencies. According to the report, clones linked to the disease were significantly enriched in matched synovial fluid samples taken from ankylosing spondylitis patients.

The rearrangement uses TRBV24-1 and TRBJ1-5, with D hard to call. The sequencing sample was made of blood, either unsorted or a sorted T cell fraction (not recorded which). The receptor's source is a male donor with ankylosing spondylitis. CDR3 coding DNA: TGTGCCACCAGTGATTTAGGGCCGCCGGGAAATCAGCCCCAGCATTTT. It codes for CATSDLGPPGNQPQHF.